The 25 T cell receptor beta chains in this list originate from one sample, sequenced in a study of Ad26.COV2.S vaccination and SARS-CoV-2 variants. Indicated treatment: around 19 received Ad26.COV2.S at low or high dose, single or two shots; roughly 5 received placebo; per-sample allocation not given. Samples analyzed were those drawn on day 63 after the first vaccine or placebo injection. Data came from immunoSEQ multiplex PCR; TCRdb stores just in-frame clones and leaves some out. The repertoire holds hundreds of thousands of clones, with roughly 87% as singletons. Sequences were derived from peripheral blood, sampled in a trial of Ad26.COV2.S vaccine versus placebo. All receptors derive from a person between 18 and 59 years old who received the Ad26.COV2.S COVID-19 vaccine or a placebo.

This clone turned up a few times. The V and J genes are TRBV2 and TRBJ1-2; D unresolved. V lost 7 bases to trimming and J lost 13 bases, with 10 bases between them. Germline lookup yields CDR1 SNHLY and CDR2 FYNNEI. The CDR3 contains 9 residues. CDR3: CASTTSPTF. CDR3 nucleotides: TGTGCCAGCACTACTAGTCCCACCTTC.

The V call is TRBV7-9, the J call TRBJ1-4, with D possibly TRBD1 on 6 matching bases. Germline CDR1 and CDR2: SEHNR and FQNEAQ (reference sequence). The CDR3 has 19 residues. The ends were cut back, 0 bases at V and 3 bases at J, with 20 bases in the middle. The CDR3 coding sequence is TGTGCCAGCAGCTTAGCCGGTGATCCTACAGGGTTGGCTAATGAAAAACTGTTTTTT. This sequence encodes CASSLAGDPTGLANEKLFF.

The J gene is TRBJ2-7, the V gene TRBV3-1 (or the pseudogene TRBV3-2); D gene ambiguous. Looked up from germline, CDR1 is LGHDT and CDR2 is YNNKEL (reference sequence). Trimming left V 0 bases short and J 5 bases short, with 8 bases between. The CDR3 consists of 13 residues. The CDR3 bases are TGTGCCAGCAGCCAAGACCTCATCAACGAGCAGTACTTC. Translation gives CASSQDLINEQYF.

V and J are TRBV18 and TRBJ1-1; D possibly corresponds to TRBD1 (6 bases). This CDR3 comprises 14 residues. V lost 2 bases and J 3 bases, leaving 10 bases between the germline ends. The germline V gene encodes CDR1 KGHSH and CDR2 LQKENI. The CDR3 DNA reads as TGTGCCAGCTCACCAAGGGGGTCGGACACTGAAGCTTTCTTT. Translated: CASSPRGSDTEAFF.

CDR3 residues: CAISELVPGLNTEAFF. The CDR3 bases are TGTGCCATCAGTGAGTTGGTTCCAGGATTGAACACTGAAGCTTTCTTT. V usage is TRBV10-3 and J usage is TRBJ1-1; D gene unclear. CDR3 size: 16 residues. CDR1 and CDR2 from the germline V gene are ENHRY and SYGVKD. Trimming left V 1 base short and J 0 bases short, with 12 bases between.

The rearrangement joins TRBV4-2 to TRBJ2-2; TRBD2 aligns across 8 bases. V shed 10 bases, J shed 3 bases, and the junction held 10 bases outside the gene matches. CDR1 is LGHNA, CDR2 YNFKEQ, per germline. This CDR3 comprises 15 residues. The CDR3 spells CATDPGGGYTGELFF. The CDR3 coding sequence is TGTGCCACCGACCCTGGCGGGGGGTACACCGGGGAGCTGTTTTTT.

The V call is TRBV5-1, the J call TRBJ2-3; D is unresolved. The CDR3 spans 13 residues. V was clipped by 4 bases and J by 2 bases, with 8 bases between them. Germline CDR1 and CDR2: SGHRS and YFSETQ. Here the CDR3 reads CASSRDPTDTQYF. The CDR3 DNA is TGCGCCAGCAGCCGCGATCCCACAGATACGCAGTATTTT.

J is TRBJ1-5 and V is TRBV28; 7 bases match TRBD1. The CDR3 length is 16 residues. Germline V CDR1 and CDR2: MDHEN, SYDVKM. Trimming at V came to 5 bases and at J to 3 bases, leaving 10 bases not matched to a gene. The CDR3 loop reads CASSPHTGQFNQPQHF. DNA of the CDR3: TGTGCCAGCAGTCCCCACACGGGACAGTTCAATCAGCCCCAGCATTTT.

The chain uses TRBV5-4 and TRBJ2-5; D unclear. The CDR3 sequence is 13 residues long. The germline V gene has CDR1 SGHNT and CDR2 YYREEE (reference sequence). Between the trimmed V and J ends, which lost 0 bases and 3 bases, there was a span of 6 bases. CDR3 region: CASSLVSEETQYF. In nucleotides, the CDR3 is TGTGCCAGCAGCTTGGTATCAGAAGAGACCCAGTACTTC.

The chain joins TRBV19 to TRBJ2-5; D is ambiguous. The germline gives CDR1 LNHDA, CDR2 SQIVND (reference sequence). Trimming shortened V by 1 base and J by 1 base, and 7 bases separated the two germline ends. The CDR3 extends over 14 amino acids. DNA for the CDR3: TGTGCCAGTAGTATAGGCGCCAGCCAAGAGACCCAGTACTTC. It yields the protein CASSIGASQETQYF.

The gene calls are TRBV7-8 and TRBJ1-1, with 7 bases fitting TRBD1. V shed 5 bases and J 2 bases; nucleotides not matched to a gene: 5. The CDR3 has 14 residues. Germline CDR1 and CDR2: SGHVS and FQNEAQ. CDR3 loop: CASSPRTGNTEAFF. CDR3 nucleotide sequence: TGTGCCAGCAGCCCTAGGACAGGCAACACTGAAGCTTTCTTT.

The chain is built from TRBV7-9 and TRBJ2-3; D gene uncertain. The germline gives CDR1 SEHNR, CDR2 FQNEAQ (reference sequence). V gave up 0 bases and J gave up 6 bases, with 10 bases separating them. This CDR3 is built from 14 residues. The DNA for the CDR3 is TGTGCCAGCAGCTTAGCGCAGGAGAAGGATACGCAGTATTTT. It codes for CASSLAQEKDTQYF.

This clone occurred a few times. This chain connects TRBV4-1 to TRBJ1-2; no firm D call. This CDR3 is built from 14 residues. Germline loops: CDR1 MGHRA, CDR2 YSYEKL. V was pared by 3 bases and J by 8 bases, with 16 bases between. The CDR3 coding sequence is TGCGCCAGCAGCCACGTCGGGATCGGCGGGGGCTACACCTTC. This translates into CASSHVGIGGGYTF.

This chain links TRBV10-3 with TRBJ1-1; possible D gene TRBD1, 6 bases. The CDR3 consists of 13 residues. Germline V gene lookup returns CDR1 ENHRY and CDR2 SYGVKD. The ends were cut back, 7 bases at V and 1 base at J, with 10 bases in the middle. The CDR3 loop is CAINDRKNTEAFF. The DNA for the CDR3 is TGTGCCATCAATGACAGGAAGAACACTGAAGCTTTCTTT.

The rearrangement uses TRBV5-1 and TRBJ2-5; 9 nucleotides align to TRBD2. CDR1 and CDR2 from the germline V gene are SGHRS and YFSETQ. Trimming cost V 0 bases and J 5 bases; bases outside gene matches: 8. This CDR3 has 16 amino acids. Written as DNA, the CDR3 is TGCGCCAGCAGCTTGGCGGGTAGCGGGGGTCAGGAGACCCAGTACTTC. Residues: CASSLAGSGGQETQYF. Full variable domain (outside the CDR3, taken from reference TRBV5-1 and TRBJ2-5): KAGVTQTPRYLIKTRGQQVTLSCSPISGHRSVSWYQQTPGQGLQFLFEYFSETQRNKGNFPGRFSGRQFSNSRSEMNVSTLELGDSALYLCASSLAGSGGQETQYFGPGTRLLVL.

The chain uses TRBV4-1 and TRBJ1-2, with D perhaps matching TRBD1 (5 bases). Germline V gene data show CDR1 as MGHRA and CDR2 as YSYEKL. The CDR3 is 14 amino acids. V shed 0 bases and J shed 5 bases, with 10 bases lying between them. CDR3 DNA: TGCGCCAGCAGCCAAGAGAACGGGGGGTATGGCTACACCTTC. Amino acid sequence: CASSQENGGYGYTF.

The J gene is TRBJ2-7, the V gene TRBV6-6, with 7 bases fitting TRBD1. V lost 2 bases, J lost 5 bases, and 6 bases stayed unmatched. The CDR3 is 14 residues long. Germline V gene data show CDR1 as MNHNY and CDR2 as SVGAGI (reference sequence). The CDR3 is CASSYTTGKNEQYF. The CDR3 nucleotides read TGTGCCAGCAGTTACACGACAGGGAAAAACGAGCAGTACTTC.

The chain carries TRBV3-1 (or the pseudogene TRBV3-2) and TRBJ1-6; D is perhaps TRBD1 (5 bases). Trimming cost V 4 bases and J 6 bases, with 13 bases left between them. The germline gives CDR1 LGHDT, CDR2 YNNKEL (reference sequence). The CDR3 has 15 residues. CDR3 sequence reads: CASSPGGMSNSPLHF. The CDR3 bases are TGTGCCAGCAGCCCCGGGGGAATGAGTAATTCACCCCTCCACTTT.

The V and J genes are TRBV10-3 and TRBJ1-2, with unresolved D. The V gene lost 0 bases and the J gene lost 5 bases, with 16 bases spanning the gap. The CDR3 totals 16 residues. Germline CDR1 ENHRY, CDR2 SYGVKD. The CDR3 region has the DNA TGTGCCATCAGTGAGTCGAGTACCGAGCGAGGTTATGGCTACACCTTC. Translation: CAISESSTERGYGYTF.

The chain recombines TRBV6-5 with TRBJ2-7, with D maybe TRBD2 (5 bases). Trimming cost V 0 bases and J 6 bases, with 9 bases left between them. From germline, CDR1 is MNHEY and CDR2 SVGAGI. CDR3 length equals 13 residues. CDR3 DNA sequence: TGTGCCAGCAGTTACTCCCCGGCGGGCGAGCAGTACTTC. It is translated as CASSYSPAGEQYF.

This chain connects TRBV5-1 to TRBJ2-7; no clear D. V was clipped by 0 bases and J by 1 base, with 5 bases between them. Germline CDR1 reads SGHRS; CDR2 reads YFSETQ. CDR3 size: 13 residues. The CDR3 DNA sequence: TGCGCCAGCAGCTTGGAGGCTTCCTACGAGCAGTACTTC. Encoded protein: CASSLEASYEQYF.

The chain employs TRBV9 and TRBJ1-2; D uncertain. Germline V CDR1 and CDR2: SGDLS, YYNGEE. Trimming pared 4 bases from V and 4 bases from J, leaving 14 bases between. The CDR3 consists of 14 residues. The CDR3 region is CASSSQLSSYGYTF. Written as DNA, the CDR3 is TGTGCCAGCAGCTCCCAACTGTCCTCCTATGGCTACACCTTC.

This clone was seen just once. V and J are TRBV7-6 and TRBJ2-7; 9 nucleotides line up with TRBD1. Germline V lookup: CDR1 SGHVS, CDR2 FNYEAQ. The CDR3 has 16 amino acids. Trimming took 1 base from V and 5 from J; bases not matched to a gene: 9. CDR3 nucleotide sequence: TGTGCCAGCAGCTTAGTACACGGGGACAGGGTCAACGAGCAGTACTTC. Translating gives CASSLVHGDRVNEQYF.

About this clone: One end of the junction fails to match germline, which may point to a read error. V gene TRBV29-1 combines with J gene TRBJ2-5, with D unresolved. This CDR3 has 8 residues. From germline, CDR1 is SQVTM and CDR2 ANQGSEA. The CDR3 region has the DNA TGCAGCGCCGCATTAGGAGACTTC. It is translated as CSAALGDF. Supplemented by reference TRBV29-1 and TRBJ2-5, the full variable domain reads SAVISQKPSRDICQRGTSLTIQCQVDSQVTMMFWYRQQPGQSLTLIATANQGSEATYESGFVIDKFPISRPNLTFSTLTVSNMSPEDSSIYLCSAALGDFGPGTRLLVL.

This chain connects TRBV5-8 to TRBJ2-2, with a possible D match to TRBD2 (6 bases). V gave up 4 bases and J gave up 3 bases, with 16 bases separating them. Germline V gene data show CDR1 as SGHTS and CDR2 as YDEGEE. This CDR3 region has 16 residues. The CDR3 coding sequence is TGTGCCAGCAGCCCAAGTTTTCGGGGGTACACCGGGGAGCTGTTTTTT. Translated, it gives CASSPSFRGYTGELFF.